This TCR beta chain comes out of a study of tumor-infiltrating lymphocytes in primary liver carcinoma. Study details: Tumor staging was T1-T3 N0M0; sizes spanned 4.2 to 10 cm across.

Without any cell sorting, roughly 20-32 mg of bulk tissue yielded co-extracted RNA and DNA. By surgical resection, the patients were treated for their primary liver carcinoma. The template, about 540 ng total RNA, yielded TCR beta cDNA made with a constant-region primer. Three rounds of nested multiplex PCR with slightly modified ARM-PCR produced TCR beta libraries. TRBV1-TRBV30 forward primers paired with a C-beta reverse primer were used in the first two PCR rounds, which ran approximately 10 cycles each. MiXCR, run by TCRdb on the multiplex PCR reads, gives a single entry per CDR3 protein. The sample carries roughly 91,000 distinct CDR3 sequences, almost 70% recorded once. Germline V CDR1 and CDR2: MNHNY, SVGAGI (reference sequence). The CDR3 sequence is 13 residues long. Points on this clonotype: Because the CDR3 is missing its conserved closing phenylalanine or tryptophan, this is likely a read error.

The sample comprised liver tumor tissue from sampling region 5. Regarding subset: tumor region T5, tumor centre. The TCR sequence derives from a woman aged 55-75 years with primary liver carcinoma and hepatitis B virus infection. The chain has TRBV6-6 and TRBJ1-1; perhaps TRBD1 as D (5 bases). CDR3 loop: CASSHDSNTEAFL. The DNA for the CDR3 is TGTGCCAGCAGTCACGACAGCAACACTGAGGCTTTCCTT.